Presented here are 32 T cell receptor beta chains from one specimen sequenced in a study of blood T cell repertoires in COVID-19. Here immunoSEQ multiplex PCR was the method, and the copy in TCRdb shows in-frame clones only, minus some. The data show about 300,000 clones, with around 86% seen just once and roughly 5.2% held by the top ten. The sequenced material came from PBMCs or T cells enriched from blood (not recorded which). The source of these receptors is a man aged 55 to 70 who had recovered from COVID-19.

The chain combines TRBV5-1 with TRBJ2-7; D is undetermined. V was pared by 7 bases and J by 2 bases, with 16 bases between. Germline V gene lookup returns CDR1 SGHRS and CDR2 YFSETQ. CDR3 length equals 14 residues. The CDR3 here is CASGERPEPYEQYF. The CDR3 DNA sequence: TGCGCCAGCGGAGAAAGGCCCGAACCCTACGAGCAGTACTTC.

The chain couples TRBV11-2 to TRBJ2-3; 11 nucleotides align to TRBD1. CDR3 size: 18 residues. Germline CDR1 reads SGHAT; CDR2 reads FQNNGV. Trimming took 2 bases from V and 3 from J; bases not matched to a gene: 10. In nucleotides, the CDR3 is TGTGCCAGCAGCTTAAGGACAGGGGGCGATTTGGGGACAGATACGCAGTATTTT. Translated: CASSLRTGGDLGTDTQYF.

This chain joins TRBV10-1 and TRBJ1-1, with D possibly matching TRBD1 (5 bases). The CDR3 spans 14 residues. Germline lookup yields CDR1 WNHNN and CDR2 SYGVQD (reference sequence). With 7 bases removed from V and 5 bases from J, the gap between germline ends came to 17 bases. This CDR3 reads CASTLRVGATEAFF. CDR3 DNA: TGCGCCAGCACCCTCAGGGTAGGGGCGACTGAAGCTTTCTTT.

The rearrangement uses TRBV7-8 and TRBJ1-2; 8 nucleotides match TRBD1. V was pared by 5 bases and J by 5 bases, with 7 bases of the junction left unmatched. The CDR3 consists of 14 residues. The germline V gene encodes CDR1 SGHVS and CDR2 FQNEAQ. CDR3 coding DNA: TGTGCCAGCAGCCAGCGGACAGGGTTTTATGGCTACACCTTC. It translates to CASSQRTGFYGYTF.

This chain connects TRBV2 to TRBJ2-7, with a tentative D call TRBD2 (6 bases). This CDR3 is 15 amino acids long. Germline lookup yields CDR1 SNHLY and CDR2 FYNNEI. V was cut by 4 bases and J by 3 bases, with 16 bases left in between. CDR3 sequence: CASSAPQGGFYEQYF. The CDR3 coding sequence is TGTGCCAGCAGTGCCCCCCAGGGAGGTTTCTACGAGCAGTACTTC.

The CDR3 DNA follows: TGTGCCAGCAGAAATCCTAGCGGGCCCTACGAGCAGTACTTC. Protein product: CASRNPSGPYEQYF. The rearrangement joins TRBV27 to TRBJ2-7, with 8 bases fitting TRBD2. The V gene's germline CDR1 is MNHEY and CDR2 SMNVEV (reference sequence). CDR3 size: 14 residues. V shed 6 bases, J shed 2 bases, and the junction held 6 bases outside the gene matches.

CDR3 region: CASSVGSGGNQPQHF. The CDR3 DNA reads as TGTGCCAGCAGCGTAGGATCCGGAGGCAATCAGCCCCAGCATTTT. This chain connects TRBV9 to TRBJ1-5; D is uncertain. The germline CDR1 and CDR2 sequences are SGDLS and YYNGEE. The CDR3 totals 15 residues. Trimming removed 0 bases from V and 2 bases from J, with 9 bases in between.

This clone was recorded only once. V usage is TRBV7-2 and J usage is TRBJ2-1; 8 positions agree with TRBD2. With V trimmed by 4 bases and J by 7 bases, 9 bases remained unmatched. CDR3 length: 15 residues. CDR1 SGHTA and CDR2 FQGNSA come from the germline V gene. CDR3 nucleotide sequence: TGTGCCAGCAGCTACGGAAGCGGGAGAAGTAATGAGCAGTTCTTC. Its protein product is CASSYGSGRSNEQFF. The variable domain in full, with the rest retrieved from reference TRBV7-2 and TRBJ2-1, is GAGVSQSPSNKVTEKGKDVELRCDPISGHTALYWYRQSLGQGLEFLIYFQGNSAPDKSGLPSDRFSAERTGGSVSTLTIQRTQQEDSAVYLCASSYGSGRSNEQFFGPGTRLTVL.

The chain employs TRBV11-2 and TRBJ2-5; 9 bases line up with TRBD1. The trim removed 5 bases at V and 4 bases at J, leaving 2 bases unmatched. The germline CDR1 and CDR2 sequences are SGHAT and FQNNGV. The CDR3 contains 13 residues. The CDR3 reads CASSPDRGETQYF. The CDR3 coding sequence is TGTGCCAGCAGCCCGGACAGGGGAGAGACCCAGTACTTC.

This rearrangement joins TRBV7-3 to TRBJ1-1; TRBD1 agrees at 8 bases. The germline V gene has CDR1 SGHTA and CDR2 FQGTGA. The CDR3 is made up of 13 amino acids. V lost 5 bases and J lost 6; bases outside the gene matches: 5. CDR3 nucleotide sequence: TGTGCCAGCAGCACAGGGGGGCGGCCTGAAGCTTTCTTT. Encoded protein: CASSTGGRPEAFF.

The chain joins TRBV7-2 to TRBJ1-2; D possibly corresponds to TRBD1 (5 bases). Trimming took 5 bases from V and 8 from J, leaving 21 bases between them. This CDR3 is built from 15 residues. Germline V gene data show CDR1 as SGHTA and CDR2 as FQGNSA. The CDR3 DNA follows: TGTGCCAGCAGCCCACAAGCAGGGCCCACGAACGGCTACACCTTC. Encoded protein: CASSPQAGPTNGYTF.

The chain has TRBV11-1 and TRBJ2-1; D is uncertain. The germline V and J ends were trimmed by 5 bases and 4 bases, with 15 bases remaining between them. The CDR3 loop spans 15 amino acids. CDR1 is SGHAT and CDR2 is FQDESV in the germline V gene (reference sequence). CDR3 protein: CASSPSLAGYNEQFF. DNA for the CDR3: TGTGCCAGCAGCCCATCCTTAGCCGGTTACAATGAGCAGTTCTTC.

V is TRBV28 and J is TRBJ1-1; D possibly corresponds to TRBD1 (6 bases). Germline V gene data show CDR1 as MDHEN and CDR2 as SYDVKM. V lost 2 bases and J lost 10, with 14 bases in between. The CDR3 runs 13 residues. CDR3 nucleotides: TGTGCCAGCAGTTTAAAGGGCCCCAGGGGAGCTTTCTTT. Translated, it gives CASSLKGPRGAFF.

V usage is TRBV29-1 and J usage is TRBJ2-1, with no clear D. Trimming removed 4 bases at V and 3 bases at J, with 10 bases between. Germline CDR1 is SQVTM and CDR2 is ANQGSEA. CDR3 size: 13 residues. CDR3 bases: TGCAGCGTTGTTTGGCAGAACTACAATGAGCAGTTCTTC. Translated, it gives CSVVWQNYNEQFF.

This chain links TRBV11-3 with TRBJ2-1; 8 positions match TRBD1. Germline CDR1 reads SGHNT; CDR2 reads YENEEA. V gave up 1 base and J gave up 3 bases; unmatched junction bases: 11. The CDR3 loop spans 18 amino acids. CDR3 nucleotide sequence: TGTGCCAGCAGCTTAGGGGATAATGGACAGGGACTCTACAATGAGCAGTTCTTC. It translates to CASSLGDNGQGLYNEQFF. The full variable domain, with the rest looked up from reference TRBV11-3 and TRBJ2-1, is EAGVVQSPRYKIIEKKQPVAFWCNPISGHNTLYWYLQNLGQGPELLIRYENEEAVDDSQLPKDRFSAERLKGVDSTLKIQPAELGDSAVYLCASSLGDNGQGLYNEQFFGPGTRLTVL.

This clone has only one observation. The chain joins TRBV21-1 to TRBJ2-1; the table's D call, TRBD2, was not checked against the DNA. TRBV21-1 is labeled a pseudogene. The CDR3 is 19 residues long. The CDR3, as DNA: TGTGCCAGCAGCAGTCGCCTTGGCCCTAGCGGAATTTTGGACAATGAGCAGTTCTTC. Translation: CASSSRLGPSGILDNEQFF.

This chain uses TRBV18 with TRBJ2-7; possibly TRBD2 for D (5 bases). The CDR3 has 12 amino acids. Germline values: CDR1 KGHSH, CDR2 LQKENI. V lost 4 bases, J lost 7 bases, and 11 bases lay in between. CDR3 DNA: TGTGCCAGCTCACGCAGTTCGGGGGAGCAGTACTTC. As protein: CASSRSSGEQYF.

The chain carries TRBV19 and TRBJ1-1, with TRBD1 as a possible D gene (5 bases). Trimming removed 6 bases from V and 11 bases from J, with 19 bases in between. The length of the CDR3 is 13 residues. The V gene's germline CDR1 is LNHDA and CDR2 SQIVND (reference sequence). This CDR3 reads CASSAESTDFAFF. The CDR3 nucleotides read TGTGCCAGTAGCGCCGAATCGACAGATTTCGCTTTCTTT.

The chain combines TRBV7-3 with TRBJ2-1; 14 bases are a match to TRBD2. With V trimmed by 5 bases and J by 6 bases, 6 bases remained unmatched. This CDR3 is 16 amino acids long. The germline V gene has CDR1 SGHTA and CDR2 FQGTGA. The CDR3 sequence: CASSHYGTSGSNEQFF. The CDR3 DNA reads as TGTGCCAGCAGCCACTACGGGACTAGCGGGAGCAATGAGCAGTTCTTC.

V is TRBV9 and J is TRBJ2-3; 7 nucleotides agree with TRBD2. CDR1 SGDLS and CDR2 YYNGEE come from the germline V gene. The trim removed 2 bases at V and 4 bases at J, leaving 13 bases unmatched. The CDR3 totals 17 residues. The CDR3 DNA reads TGTGCCAGCAGCGTGGGAGGGGTAGGTGGGAGCTCAGATACGCAGTATTTT. Amino acids: CASSVGGVGGSSDTQYF.

This chain uses TRBV24-1 with TRBJ2-1, with TRBD1 matching over 8 bases. The CDR3 extends over 14 amino acids. V lost 7 bases, J lost 4 bases, and 5 bases stayed unmatched. The germline CDR1 and CDR2 sequences are KGHDR and SFDVKD. The CDR3 spells CATRGQAQYNEQFF. In nucleotides, the CDR3 is TGTGCCACCAGGGGACAGGCCCAATACAATGAGCAGTTCTTC.

This clone came up a few times. The rearrangement links TRBV7-9 to TRBJ2-7; D may be TRBD2 (6 bases). The CDR3 sequence is 15 residues long. Trimming removed 3 bases from V and 3 bases from J, with 15 bases in between. CDR1 and CDR2 (germline): SEHNR, FQNEAQ (reference sequence). CDR3 sequence reads: CASSFLREGFYEQYF. Written as DNA, the CDR3 is TGTGCCAGCAGCTTCCTGCGGGAAGGTTTCTACGAGCAGTACTTC.

The chain joins TRBV5-1 to TRBJ2-1; D is undetermined. The ends were cut back, 1 base at V and 5 bases at J, with 10 bases in the middle. CDR1 and CDR2 (germline): SGHRS, YFSETQ. There are 14 residues in the CDR3. The CDR3 DNA is TGCGCCAGCAGCTTGTGGGTCGGAGACAATGAGCAGTTCTTC. It encodes CASSLWVGDNEQFF.

The chain couples TRBV7-2 to TRBJ1-2; D ambiguous. The germline V gene encodes CDR1 SGHTA and CDR2 FQGNSA. CDR3 length: 13 residues. Trimming left V 0 bases short and J 6 bases short, with 8 bases between. Written as DNA, the CDR3 is TGTGCCAGCAGCTTAGCGCTTCGGGATGGCTACACCTTC. It specifies CASSLALRDGYTF.

A few counts support this clone. For the CDR3, the DNA is TGTGCCAGCAGTTACGCCGGACTAGCAGGGTACAATGAGCAGTTCTTC. Protein: CASSYAGLAGYNEQFF. This chain uses TRBV6-2 or TRBV6-3 with TRBJ2-1; 8 bases match TRBD2. This CDR3 comprises 16 residues. Per the germline V gene, CDR1 is MNHEY and CDR2 is SVGEGT. The ends lost 2 bases at V and 4 bases at J; junction bases unmatched: 7.

This clone was counted a single time. The chain couples TRBV3-1 (or the pseudogene TRBV3-2) to TRBJ2-2; 9 bases map to TRBD2. After removal of 0 bases from V and 4 bases from J, the junction contained 9 bases not matched to a gene. This CDR3 has 18 amino acids. Germline V CDR1 and CDR2: LGHDT, YNNKEL (reference sequence). CDR3 protein: CASSQDIGTSQFTGELFF. The CDR3 region has the DNA TGTGCCAGCAGCCAAGATATAGGGACTAGCCAATTCACCGGGGAGCTGTTTTTT.

The chain employs TRBV9 and TRBJ2-5, with TRBD2 as a possible D gene (5 bases). Trimming stripped 0 bases from V and 1 base from J, with 10 bases between. CDR1 and CDR2 from the germline V gene are SGDLS and YYNGEE. The CDR3 totals 15 residues. DNA for the CDR3: TGTGCCAGCAGCGTAGGCCTTCGGGGCCAAGAGACCCAGTACTTC. Translation: CASSVGLRGQETQYF.

The rearrangement links TRBV7-2 to TRBJ1-5; D gene uncertain. Germline loops: CDR1 SGHTA, CDR2 FQGNSA. This CDR3 is built from 13 residues. The germline V and J ends were trimmed by 5 bases and 7 bases, with 12 bases remaining between them. As DNA, the CDR3 is TGTGCCAGCAGCCCTGAGCGGATACAGCCCCAGCATTTT. It specifies CASSPERIQPQHF.

The rearrangement links TRBV28 to TRBJ2-1, with 8 bases identical to TRBD1. The V and J ends lost 3 bases and 9 bases, in that order; junction bases with no gene match: 13. The length of the CDR3 is 16 residues. Per the germline V gene, CDR1 is MDHEN and CDR2 is SYDVKM. CDR3 in amino acids: CASSLRAGGKDFEQFF. CDR3 sequence (DNA): TGTGCCAGCAGTTTGAGGGCAGGGGGCAAAGATTTTGAGCAGTTCTTC.

The chain has TRBV20-1 and TRBJ1-4; 7 positions agree with TRBD1. With V trimmed by 3 bases and J by 10 bases, 5 bases remained unmatched. From germline, CDR1 is DFQATT and CDR2 SNEGSKA (reference sequence). The CDR3 loop spans 12 amino acids. CDR3 sequence (DNA): TGCAGTGCTAGTACAGGGGATCGAAAACTGTTTTTT. Translated: CSASTGDRKLFF.

DNA of the CDR3: TGTGCCACCAGTGATGGGCAGGGTTTAGGCTACACCTTC. It is translated as CATSDGQGLGYTF. The V call is TRBV24-1, the J call TRBJ1-2; weak D call: TRBD1 (5 bases). Trimming pared 3 bases from V and 8 bases from J, leaving 12 bases between. Germline CDR1 is KGHDR and CDR2 is SFDVKD. The CDR3 sequence is 13 residues long.

The rearrangement joins TRBV12-3 or TRBV12-4 to TRBJ2-7; D is ambiguous. This CDR3 spans 13 amino acids. V was cut by 1 base and J by 3 bases, with 7 bases left in between. CDR3 amino acids: CASSLGPNYEQYF. The CDR3 DNA follows: TGTGCCAGCAGTTTAGGGCCCAACTACGAGCAGTACTTC.